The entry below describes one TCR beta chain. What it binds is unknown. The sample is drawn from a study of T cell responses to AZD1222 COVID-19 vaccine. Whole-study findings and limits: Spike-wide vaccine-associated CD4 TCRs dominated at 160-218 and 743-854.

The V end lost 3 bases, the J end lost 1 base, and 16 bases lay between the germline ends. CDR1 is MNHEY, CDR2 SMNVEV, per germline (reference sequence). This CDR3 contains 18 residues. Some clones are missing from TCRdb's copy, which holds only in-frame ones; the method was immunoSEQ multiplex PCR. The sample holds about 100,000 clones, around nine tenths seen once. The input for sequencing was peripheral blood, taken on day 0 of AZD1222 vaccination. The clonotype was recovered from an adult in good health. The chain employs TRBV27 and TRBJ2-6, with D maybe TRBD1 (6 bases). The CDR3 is CASSFTGRGRSGANVLTF. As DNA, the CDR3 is TGTGCCAGCAGTTTTACAGGCAGGGGACGATCTGGGGCCAACGTCCTGACTTTC.